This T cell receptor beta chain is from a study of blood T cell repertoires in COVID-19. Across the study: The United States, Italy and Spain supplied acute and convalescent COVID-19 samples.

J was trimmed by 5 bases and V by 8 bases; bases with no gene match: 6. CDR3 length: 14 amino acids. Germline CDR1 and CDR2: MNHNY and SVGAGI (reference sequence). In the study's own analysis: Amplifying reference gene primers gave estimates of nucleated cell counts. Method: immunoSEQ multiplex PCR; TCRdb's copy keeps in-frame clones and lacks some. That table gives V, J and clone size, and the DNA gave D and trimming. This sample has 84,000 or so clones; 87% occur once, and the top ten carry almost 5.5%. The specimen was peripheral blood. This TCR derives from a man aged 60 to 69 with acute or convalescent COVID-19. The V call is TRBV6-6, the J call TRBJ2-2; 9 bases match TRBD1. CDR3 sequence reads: CASQGQGGTGELFF. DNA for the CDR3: TGTGCCAGCCAGGGACAGGGAGGAACCGGGGAGCTGTTTTTT.